This T cell receptor (beta chain) stems from a study of blood T cell repertoires in COVID-19. The method was immunoSEQ multiplex PCR; TCRdb's version includes in-frame clones alone and lacks a portion of them. The sample lists just over 350,000 clones, less than 90% seen once, with 3% in the top ten. Germline V gene lookup returns CDR1 SGHDT and CDR2 YYEEEE. V was shortened by 0 bases and J by 5 bases, with 5 bases between the two germline ends. The CDR3 is 12 residues long. Sequencing was performed on PBMCs or T cells enriched from blood (not recorded which). The chain combines TRBV5-6 with TRBJ2-5; D not resolved. This TCR was sampled from a woman younger than 45 who had recovered from COVID-19. CDR3 nucleotides: TGTGCCAGCAGCTTGGGAGAGGAGACCCAGTACTTC. This encodes CASSLGEETQYF.